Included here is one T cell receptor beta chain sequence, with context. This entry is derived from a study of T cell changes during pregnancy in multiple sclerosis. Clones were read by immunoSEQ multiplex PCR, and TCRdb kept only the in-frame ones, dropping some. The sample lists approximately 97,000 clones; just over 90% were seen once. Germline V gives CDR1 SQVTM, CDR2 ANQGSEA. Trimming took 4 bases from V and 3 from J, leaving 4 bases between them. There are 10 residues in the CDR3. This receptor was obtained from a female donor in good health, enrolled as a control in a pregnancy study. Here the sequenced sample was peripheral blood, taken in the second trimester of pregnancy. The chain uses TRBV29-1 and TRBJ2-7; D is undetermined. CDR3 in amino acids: CSVVFYEQYF. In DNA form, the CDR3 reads TGCAGCGTTGTCTTCTACGAGCAGTACTTC.